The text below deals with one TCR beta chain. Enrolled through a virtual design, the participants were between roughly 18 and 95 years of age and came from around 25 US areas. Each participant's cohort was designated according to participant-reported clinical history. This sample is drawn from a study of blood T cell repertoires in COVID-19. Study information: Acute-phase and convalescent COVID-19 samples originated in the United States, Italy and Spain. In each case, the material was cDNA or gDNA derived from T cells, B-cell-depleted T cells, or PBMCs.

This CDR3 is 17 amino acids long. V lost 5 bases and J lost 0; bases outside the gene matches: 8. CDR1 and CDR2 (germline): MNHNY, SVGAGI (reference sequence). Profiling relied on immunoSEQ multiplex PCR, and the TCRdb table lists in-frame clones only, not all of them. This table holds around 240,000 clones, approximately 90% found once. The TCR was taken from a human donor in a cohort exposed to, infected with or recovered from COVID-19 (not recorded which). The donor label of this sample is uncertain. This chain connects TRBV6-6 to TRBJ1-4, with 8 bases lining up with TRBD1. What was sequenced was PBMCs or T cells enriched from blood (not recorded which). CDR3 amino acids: CASSPRQGRATNEKLFF. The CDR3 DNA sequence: TGTGCCAGCAGTCCCCGACAGGGGCGAGCAACTAATGAAAAACTGTTTTTT.